These T cell receptor beta chains were read from a single sample in a study of cytotoxic CD8 clonotypes in ibrutinib-treated CLL. Assay: immunoSEQ multiplex PCR; the TCRdb copy retains only in-frame clones and omits some. Here the sample spans approximately 200,000 clones, 72% being singletons. Material: PBMCs, obtained after 24 months of ibrutinib treatment. These receptors were taken from a human donor with chronic lymphocytic leukemia. The CDR3 runs from the conserved cysteine through the conserved F or W. A D gene is named only where the DNA matches it firmly. The size field is filled for only some rows; it gives once, few, many or a size class.

V: TRBV2
D: .
J: TRBJ2-2
size: .
DNA: TGTGCCAGCAGTGAGAGGGCAGCGAACACCGGGGAGCTGTTTTTT
CDR3: CASSERAANTGELFF

V: TRBV4-1
D: .
J: TRBJ2-3
size: few
DNA: TGCGCCAGCAGCCATGAAATAAGCACAGATACGCAGTATTTT
CDR3: CASSHEISTDTQYF

V: TRBV7-2
D: .
J: TRBJ1-2
size: .
DNA: TGTGCCAGCAGCCCCCGGACACAACGTGGAGGCTACACCTTC
CDR3: CASSPRTQRGGYTF

V: TRBV4-3
D: TRBD1
J: TRBJ1-1
size: .
DNA: TGCGCCAGCAGCCCCTTTGGACAGGGTGTTATGAACACTGAAGCTTTCTTT
CDR3: CASSPFGQGVMNTEAFF

V: TRBV25-1
D: .
J: TRBJ2-6
size: .
DNA: TGTGCCAGCAGTGACTACACAGGCTCTGGGGCCAACGTCCTGACTTTC
CDR3: CASSDYTGSGANVLTF

V: TRBV5-1
D: TRBD2
J: TRBJ2-5
size: few
DNA: TGCGCCAGCAGCCTCCGGTTTAGCGGGATGAGAGAGACCCAGTACTTC
CDR3: CASSLRFSGMRETQYF

V: TRBV6-5
D: .
J: TRBJ2-7
size: .
DNA: TGTGCCAGCAGTTCCCTGTCAGGGACCTACGAGCAGTACTTC
CDR3: CASSSLSGTYEQYF

V: TRBV7-9
D: TRBD1
J: TRBJ1-3
size: .
DNA: TGTGCCAGCAGCTTAACATCGGGACAGAGCTCTGGAAACACCATATATTTT
CDR3: CASSLTSGQSSGNTIYF

V: TRBV28
D: .
J: TRBJ2-3
size: few
DNA: TGTGCCAGCAGTTTTCAAGGGTTGTCCCGCACAGATACGCAGTATTTT
CDR3: CASSFQGLSRTDTQYF

V: TRBV7-9
D: .
J: TRBJ1-5
size: few
DNA: TGTGCCAGCAGCTCCTGGACGGATCAGCCCCAGCATTTT
CDR3: CASSSWTDQPQHF

V: TRBV7-9
D: TRBD1
J: TRBJ1-2
size: few
DNA: TGTGCCACCATCGGACAGGGTCAAAATGGCTACACCTTC
CDR3: CATIGQGQNGYTF

V: TRBV18
D: .
J: TRBJ2-7
size: .
DNA: TGTGCCAGCTCACTAGGACTTCGAACCTATAGCTCCTACGAGCAGTACTTC
CDR3: CASSLGLRTYSSYEQYF

V: TRBV7-9
D: TRBD2
J: TRBJ2-3
size: .
DNA: TGTGCCAGCAGCCCGCGGACTAGCGGGATCGGGGTAGATACGCAGTATTTT
CDR3: CASSPRTSGIGVDTQYF

V: TRBV6-5
D: TRBD2
J: TRBJ2-7
size: .
DNA: TGTGCCAGCAGAACTAGCGGGAGGGGAGAGCAGTACTTC
CDR3: CASRTSGRGEQYF